This T cell receptor (beta chain) was identified during a study of OX40 agonist ivuxolimab in advanced cancers. Background for the entire study: Ivuxolimab was a fully human IgG2 agonistic monoclonal antibody targeting the costimulatory receptor OX40 (CD134). Intravenous ivuxolimab was administered to patients every 2 weeks at six dose levels: 0.01, 0.1, 0.3, 1.5, 3 and 10 mg/kg. Among the 52 dose-escalation patients, approximately 20 had hepatocellular carcinoma, roughly 15 melanoma, 9 renal cell carcinoma and 9 head and neck cancer. In the dose-escalation cohort, about four fifths of patients were male, and the mean age was roughly 60 years with a range of roughly 20 to 85. Prior anti-PD-1, anti-PD-L1 or anti-CTLA-4 therapy was permitted, and about two fifths of dose-escalation patients had received checkpoint inhibitors. Partial responses occurred in three dose-escalation patients, of whom one had hepatocellular carcinoma and two had cutaneous melanoma. The purpose of peripheral TCRbeta sequencing was to test whether ivuxolimab changed TCR sequence diversity and led to clonal T-cell expansion. The paper covers the monotherapy dose-escalation part of the phase I ivuxolimab trial, which included N ≈ 57 patients. What the research found in general, with its limitations: At doses of 0.1 to 3.0 mg/kg, clonal expansion of both CD4+ and CD8+ T cells in blood was seen between baseline and week 6. In the 0.1-3.0 mg/kg groups, partial responders had among the lowest normalized peripheral clonal expansion, particularly in CD8+ T cells. On average, CD8+ T cells showed more expanded clones than CD4+ T cells after ivuxolimab. Low levels of normalized T-cell clonal expansion were also seen in some patients who did not respond. The antigen specificity of the peripheral T cells that underwent clonal expansion was not determined.

For this clone: Its antigen remains unidentified. The sample holds no much larger clone one base away, and base qualities are not on file.

The CDR3 numbers 19 residues from cysteine through phenylalanine. The only DNA kept is the CDR3, 57 bases in frame from the first base. Patients with autoimmune disease history or receiving systemic immunosuppression were excluded from the trial. In every dose cohort, peripheral blood was drawn for TCR sequencing at baseline, cycle 4 day 1, and cycle 7 day 1. Samples were obtained from an open-label, multicenter, first-in-human phase I dose-escalation trial of ivuxolimab. Adults with locally advanced or metastatic head and neck squamous cell, hepatocellular, melanoma or renal cell carcinoma were enrolled in the trial. Before TCR sequencing, CD4+ T cells and CD8+ T cells from peripheral blood were sorted into separate populations. To sequence the TCRbeta CDR3 region, genomic DNA was isolated from the sorted cells. The immunoSEQ Assay was used to sequence the TCRbeta CDR3 regions. The immuneACCESS repertoire file appears here via TCRdb, limited to in-frame rearrangements. These files lack a portion of the clones; in checked studies, under half of the deficit traces to unresolved V genes, and the cause of the others is not known. The sample contains roughly 73,000 clones, approximately 80% of them found a single time. The top ten clones comprise 1.1% of the sample.

The rearrangement combines TRBV21-1 with TRBJ2-7; the table's D call of TRBD1 was not tested on the DNA. TRBV21-1 is an annotated pseudogene. This sequence was found in an adult with an advanced solid tumor such as melanoma, head and neck, liver or kidney cancer. The sequencing used CD4+ or CD8+ T cells sorted from blood, collected in a trial of the OX40 agonist ivuxolimab. The DNA sequence is given as TGTGCCAGCAGCAAAGAAATTGAGGCGACAGGGGGAGTGAAGAACGAGCAGTACTTC. Its protein product is CASSKEIEATGGVKNEQYF.